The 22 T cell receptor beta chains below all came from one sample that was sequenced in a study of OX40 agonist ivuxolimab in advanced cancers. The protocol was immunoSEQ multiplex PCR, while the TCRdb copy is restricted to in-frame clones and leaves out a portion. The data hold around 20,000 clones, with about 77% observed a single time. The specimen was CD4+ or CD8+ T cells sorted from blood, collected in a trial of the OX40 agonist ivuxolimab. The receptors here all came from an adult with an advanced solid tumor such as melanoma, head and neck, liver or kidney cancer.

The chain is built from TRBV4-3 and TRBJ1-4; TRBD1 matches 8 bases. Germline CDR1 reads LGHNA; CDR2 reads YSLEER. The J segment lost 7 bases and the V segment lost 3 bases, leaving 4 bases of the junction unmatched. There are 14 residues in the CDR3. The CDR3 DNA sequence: TGCGCCAGCAGCCATCCCGGGACAGGTGAAAAACTGTTTTTT. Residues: CASSHPGTGEKLFF.

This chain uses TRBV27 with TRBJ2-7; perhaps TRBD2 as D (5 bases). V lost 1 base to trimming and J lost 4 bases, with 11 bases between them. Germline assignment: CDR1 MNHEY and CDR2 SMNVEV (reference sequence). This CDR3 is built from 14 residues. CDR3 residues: CASSLYGVSYEQYF. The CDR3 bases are TGTGCCAGCAGTTTATACGGGGTGAGTTACGAGCAGTACTTC.

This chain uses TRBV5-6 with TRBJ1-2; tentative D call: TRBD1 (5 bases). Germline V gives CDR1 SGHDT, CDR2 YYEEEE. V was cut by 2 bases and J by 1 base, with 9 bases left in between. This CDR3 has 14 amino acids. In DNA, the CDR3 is TGTGCCAGCAGCTTTGACAGCTTTAACTATGGCTACACCTTC. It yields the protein CASSFDSFNYGYTF.

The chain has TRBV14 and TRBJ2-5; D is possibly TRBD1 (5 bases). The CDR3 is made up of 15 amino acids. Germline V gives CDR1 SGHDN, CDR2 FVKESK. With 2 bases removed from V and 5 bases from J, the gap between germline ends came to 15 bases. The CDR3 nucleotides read TGTGCCAGCAGCCAAAGGCAGTCGGCAGGGGAGACCCAGTACTTC. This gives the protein CASSQRQSAGETQYF.

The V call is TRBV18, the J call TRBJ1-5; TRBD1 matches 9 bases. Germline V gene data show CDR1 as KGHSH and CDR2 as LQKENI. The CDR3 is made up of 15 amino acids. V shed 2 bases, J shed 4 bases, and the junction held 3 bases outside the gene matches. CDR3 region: CASSPEQGANQPQHF. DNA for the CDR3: TGTGCCAGCTCACCAGAACAGGGGGCGAATCAGCCCCAGCATTTT.

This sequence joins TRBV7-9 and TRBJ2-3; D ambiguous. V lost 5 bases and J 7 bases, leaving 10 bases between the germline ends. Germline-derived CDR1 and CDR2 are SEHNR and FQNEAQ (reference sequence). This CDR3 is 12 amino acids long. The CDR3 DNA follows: TGTGCCAGCAGCGGATACGCCCATACGCAGTATTTT. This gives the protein CASSGYAHTQYF.

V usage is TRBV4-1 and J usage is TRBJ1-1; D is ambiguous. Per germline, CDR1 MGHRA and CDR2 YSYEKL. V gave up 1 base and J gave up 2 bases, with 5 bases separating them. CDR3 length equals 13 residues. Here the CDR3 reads CASSQAVNTEAFF. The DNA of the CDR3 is TGCGCCAGCAGCCAAGCAGTTAACACTGAAGCTTTCTTT.

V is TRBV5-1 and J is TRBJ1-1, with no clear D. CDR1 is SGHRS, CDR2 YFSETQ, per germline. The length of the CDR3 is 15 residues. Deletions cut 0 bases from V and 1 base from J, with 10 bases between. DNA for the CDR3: TGCGCCAGCAGCTTGGATGGGGTCCGGAACACTGAAGCTTTCTTT. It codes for CASSLDGVRNTEAFF. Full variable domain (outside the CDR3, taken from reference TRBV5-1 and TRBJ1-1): KAGVTQTPRYLIKTRGQQVTLSCSPISGHRSVSWYQQTPGQGLQFLFEYFSETQRNKGNFPGRFSGRQFSNSRSEMNVSTLELGDSALYLCASSLDGVRNTEAFFGQGTRLTVV.

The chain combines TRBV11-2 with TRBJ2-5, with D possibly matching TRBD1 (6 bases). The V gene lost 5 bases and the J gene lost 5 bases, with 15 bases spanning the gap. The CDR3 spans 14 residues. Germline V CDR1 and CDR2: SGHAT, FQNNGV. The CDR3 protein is CASSQERGTETQYF. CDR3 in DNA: TGTGCCAGCAGCCAGGAGAGGGGGACGGAGACCCAGTACTTC.

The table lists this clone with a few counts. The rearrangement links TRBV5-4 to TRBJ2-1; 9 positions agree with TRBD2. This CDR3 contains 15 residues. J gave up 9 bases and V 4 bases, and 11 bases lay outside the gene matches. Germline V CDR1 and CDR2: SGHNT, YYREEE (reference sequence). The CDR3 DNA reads TGTGCCAGCAGCGTTGCTTTGGCGGGGGGGTCTGAGCAGTTCTTC. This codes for CASSVALAGGSEQFF. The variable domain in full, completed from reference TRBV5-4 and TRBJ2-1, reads ETGVTQSPTHLIKTRGQQVTLRCSSQSGHNTVSWYQQALGQGPQFIFQYYREEENGRGNFPPRFSGLQFPNYSSELNVNALELDDSALYLCASSVALAGGSEQFFGPGTRLTVL.

DNA for the CDR3: TGTGCCAGCCGGGACAGGGGATATGACTCTGGGGCCAACGTCCTGACTTTC. It is translated as CASRDRGYDSGANVLTF. The chain employs TRBV28 and TRBJ2-6; TRBD1 matches 10 bases. Germline CDR1 MDHEN, CDR2 SYDVKM. CDR3 length equals 17 residues. The trim removed 8 bases at V and 0 bases at J, leaving 7 bases unmatched.

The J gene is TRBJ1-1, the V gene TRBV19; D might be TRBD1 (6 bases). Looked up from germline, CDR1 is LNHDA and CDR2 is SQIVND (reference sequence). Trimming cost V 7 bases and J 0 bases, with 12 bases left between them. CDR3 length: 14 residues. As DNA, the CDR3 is TGTGCCAGTAACCCACAGGGTATGAACACTGAAGCTTTCTTT. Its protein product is CASNPQGMNTEAFF.

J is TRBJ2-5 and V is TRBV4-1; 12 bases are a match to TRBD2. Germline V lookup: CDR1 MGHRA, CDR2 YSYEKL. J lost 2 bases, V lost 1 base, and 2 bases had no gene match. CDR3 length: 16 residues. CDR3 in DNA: TGCGCCAGCAGCCAAGGGCTAGCGGGGGGGCAAGAGACCCAGTACTTC. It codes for CASSQGLAGGQETQYF.

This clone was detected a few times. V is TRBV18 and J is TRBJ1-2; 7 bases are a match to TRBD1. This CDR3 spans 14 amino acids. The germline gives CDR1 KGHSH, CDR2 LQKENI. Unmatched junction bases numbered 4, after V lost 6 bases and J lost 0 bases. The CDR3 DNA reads TGTGCCAGCTCCCTAGGGGGCTCTAACTATGGCTACACCTTC. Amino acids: CASSLGGSNYGYTF.

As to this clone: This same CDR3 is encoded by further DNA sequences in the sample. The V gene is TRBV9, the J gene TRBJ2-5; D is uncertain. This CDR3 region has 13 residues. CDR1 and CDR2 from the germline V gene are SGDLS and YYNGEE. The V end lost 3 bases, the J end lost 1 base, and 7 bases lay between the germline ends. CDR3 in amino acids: CASSASRQETQYF. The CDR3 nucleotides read TGTGCCAGCAGCGCAAGCCGCCAAGAGACCCAGTACTTC.

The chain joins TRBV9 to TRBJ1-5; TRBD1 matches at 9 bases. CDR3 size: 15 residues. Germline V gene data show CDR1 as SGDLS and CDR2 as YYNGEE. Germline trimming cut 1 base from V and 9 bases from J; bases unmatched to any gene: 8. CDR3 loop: CASSVTGQGSAPQHF. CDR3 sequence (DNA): TGTGCCAGCAGCGTAACTGGACAGGGGTCGGCGCCCCAGCATTTT.

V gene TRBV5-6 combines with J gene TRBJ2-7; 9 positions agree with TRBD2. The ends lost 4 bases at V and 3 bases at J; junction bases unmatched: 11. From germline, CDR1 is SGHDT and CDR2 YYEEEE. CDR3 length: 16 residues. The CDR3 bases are TGTGCCAGCAGCATATTAGCGGGGGCCCTTAACTACGAGCAGTACTTC. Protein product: CASSILAGALNYEQYF.

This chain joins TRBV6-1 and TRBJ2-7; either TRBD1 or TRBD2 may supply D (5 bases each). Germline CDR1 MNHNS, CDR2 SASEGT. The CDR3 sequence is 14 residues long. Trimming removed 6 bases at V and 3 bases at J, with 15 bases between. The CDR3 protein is CASSLEGTDYEQYF. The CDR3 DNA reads TGTGCCAGCAGCCTTGAAGGGACCGACTACGAGCAGTACTTC.

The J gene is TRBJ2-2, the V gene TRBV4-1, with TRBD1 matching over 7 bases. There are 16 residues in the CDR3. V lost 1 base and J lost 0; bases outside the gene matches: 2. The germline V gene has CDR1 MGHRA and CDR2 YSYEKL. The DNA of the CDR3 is TGCGCCAGCAGCCAAGGAGGGGGCTCGAACACCGGGGAGCTGTTTTTT. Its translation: CASSQGGGSNTGELFF.

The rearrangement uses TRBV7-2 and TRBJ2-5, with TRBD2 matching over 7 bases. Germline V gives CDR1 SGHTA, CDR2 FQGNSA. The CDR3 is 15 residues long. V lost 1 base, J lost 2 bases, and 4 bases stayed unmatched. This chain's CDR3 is CASSLGGGLQETQYF. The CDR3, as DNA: TGTGCCAGCAGCTTAGGGGGGGGTCTACAAGAGACCCAGTACTTC.

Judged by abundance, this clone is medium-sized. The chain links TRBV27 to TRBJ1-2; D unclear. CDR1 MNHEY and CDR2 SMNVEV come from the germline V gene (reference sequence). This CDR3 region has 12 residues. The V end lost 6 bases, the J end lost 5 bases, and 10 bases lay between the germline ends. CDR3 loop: CASRAEDYGYTF. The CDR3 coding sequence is TGTGCCAGCAGGGCGGAGGATTATGGCTACACCTTC.

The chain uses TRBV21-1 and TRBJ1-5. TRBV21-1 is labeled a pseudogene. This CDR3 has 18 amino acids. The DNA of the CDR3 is TGTGCCAGCAGCAAAGTGGTGAAGGGTAGGAAAAGCAATCAGCCCCAGCATTTT. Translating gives CASSKVVKGRKSNQPQHF.